The clone carrying this T cell receptor (beta chain) showed up just a few times. Its target is not known. These data are taken from a study of a mutant IDH1 vaccine in newly diagnosed glioma. Time point in this sample: week 35, safety follow-up. Every vaccine dose comprised 300 ug of mutant IDH1 20-mer peptide plus topical imiquimod. Germline V gene sequence: CDR1 LNHDA, CDR2 SQIVND (reference sequence). The CDR3 totals 15 residues. V was cut by 7 bases and J by 2 bases, with 16 bases left in between. Some clones are missing from TCRdb's copy, which holds only in-frame ones; the method was immunoSEQ multiplex PCR. The sample records fewer than 55,000 clones, 81% being singletons.

This chain links TRBV19 with TRBJ2-3, with D perhaps assigned TRBD1 or TRBD2 (5 bases each). The starting material was PBMCs, obtained from a glioma patient whose treatment included an IDH1 peptide vaccine. The TCR originated in a woman aged 35 to 49 with glioma. Some clones in this sample may be carry-over from other donors' samples. The CDR3 region has the DNA TGTGCCAGTACCATCGGGGACGGCTACACAGATACGCAGTATTTT. Protein product: CASTIGDGYTDTQYF.